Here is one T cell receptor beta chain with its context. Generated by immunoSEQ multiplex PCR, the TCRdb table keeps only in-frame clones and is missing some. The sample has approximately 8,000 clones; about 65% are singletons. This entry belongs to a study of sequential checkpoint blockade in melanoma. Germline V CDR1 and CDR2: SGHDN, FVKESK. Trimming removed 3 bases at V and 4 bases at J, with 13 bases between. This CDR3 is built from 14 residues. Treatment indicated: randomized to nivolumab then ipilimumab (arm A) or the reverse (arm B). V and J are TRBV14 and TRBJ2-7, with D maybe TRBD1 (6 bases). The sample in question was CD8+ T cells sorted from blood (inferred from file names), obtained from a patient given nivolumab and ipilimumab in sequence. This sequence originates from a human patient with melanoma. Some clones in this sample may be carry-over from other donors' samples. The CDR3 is CASSQVDSVYEQYF. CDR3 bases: TGTGCCAGCAGCCAGGTGGACAGCGTTTACGAGCAGTACTTC.